What follows are 8 T cell receptor beta chains derived from one specimen sequenced in a study of CD4 and CD8 cells across lung adenocarcinoma regions. MiXCR was run by TCRdb on the PCR reads, yielding one entry per CDR3 protein. The data contain about 17,000 distinct CDR3 sequences, roughly 50% of them singletons. Sequenced input: CD4+ T cells from the margin of a lung tumor. These TCRs come from a male donor with lung adenocarcinoma. The CD4 and CD8 labels of this study may be unreliable.

This clonotype turned up a few times. The CDR3 spells CASSQGDSGRGEQFF. The CDR3 DNA reads TGTGCCAGCAGCCAAGGTGATAGCGGGAGAGGTGAGCAGTTCTTC. The chain has TRBV3-1 and TRBJ2-1, with 9 bases lining up with TRBD2. There are 15 residues in the CDR3. Germline V CDR1 and CDR2: LGHDT, YNNKEL (reference sequence). The J segment lost 9 bases and the V segment lost 1 base, leaving 7 bases of the junction unmatched.

The rearrangement uses TRBV6-1 and TRBJ2-1; TRBD2 is a possible D gene (5 bases). The DNA end is more similar to TRBJ2-7, so the J call may be wrong. The CDR3 runs 14 residues. CDR1 MNHNS and CDR2 SASEGT come from the germline V gene. The CDR3 protein is CASSTTGSPGEQYF. The CDR3 coding sequence is TGTGCCAGCAGTACGACGGGCAGTCCGGGGGAGCAGTACTTC.

This clonotype was found many times. The rearrangement joins TRBV11-2 to TRBJ2-2; a possible D gene is TRBD1 (6 bases). This CDR3 region has 14 residues. The V and J ends lost 4 bases and 5 bases respectively, with 11 bases between them. Germline V gene data show CDR1 as SGHAT and CDR2 as FQNNGV. CDR3 sequence (DNA): TGTGCCAGCAGCTCAAGCACAGGGACCGGGGAGCTGTTTTTT. This gives the protein CASSSSTGTGELFF.

Points on this clonotype: The junction departs from germline at one end; a sequencing error may be responsible. The gene calls are TRBV6-1 and TRBJ2-4, with D perhaps assigned TRBD1 or TRBD2 (5 bases each). The CDR3 sequence is 16 residues long. Germline values: CDR1 MNHNS, CDR2 SASEGT. The CDR3 region has the DNA TGTGCCAGCAGTGCTACGGGGCTGCGAGCCAAAGACATGCAGTACTTC. This codes for CASSATGLRAKDMQYF.

This clonotype was observed once. The junction departs from the called germline gene at one end, perhaps through a read error. V gene TRBV10-2 combines with J gene TRBJ2-3, with D perhaps TRBD1 (7 bases). Matching the DNA end better, TRBJ2-7 makes the J call doubtful. Per germline, CDR1 WSHSY and CDR2 SAAADI. The CDR3 spans 14 residues. The CDR3 DNA is TGCGCCGGCAGGGGGGTGGGGGCCACAGATACGCAGTACTTC. Its protein is CAGRGVGATDTQYF.

V gene TRBV27 combines with J gene TRBJ2-2; 12 nucleotides line up with TRBD2. CDR3 length: 18 amino acids. The germline gives CDR1 MNHEY, CDR2 SMNVEV (reference sequence). After removal of 0 bases from V and 4 bases from J, the junction contained 6 bases not matched to a gene. The CDR3 bases are TGTGCCAGCAGTTTATCCCCGGGACTAGCGGGTTCCACCGGGGAGCTGTTTTTT. It translates to CASSLSPGLAGSTGELFF.

In its sample, this clonotype ranks as medium-sized. The CDR3 coding sequence is TGTGCCAGCAGGACGGGATTTCAATACACAGATACGCAGTATTTT. This sequence encodes CASRTGFQYTDTQYF. The chain employs TRBV27 and TRBJ2-3, with TRBD2 as a possible D gene (5 bases). CDR1 MNHEY and CDR2 SMNVEV come from the germline V gene (reference sequence). CDR3 size: 15 residues. Trimming pared 6 bases from V and 2 bases from J, leaving 15 bases between.

The J gene is TRBJ2-6, the V gene TRBV25-1, with D unresolved. V lost 2 bases, J lost 1 base, and 6 bases lay in between. The CDR3 consists of 15 residues. Germline CDR1 MGHDK, CDR2 SYGVNS. CDR3 amino acids: CASSETRSGANVLTF. In DNA, the CDR3 is TGTGCCAGCAGTGAAACCCGGTCTGGGGCCAACGTCCTGACTTTC.